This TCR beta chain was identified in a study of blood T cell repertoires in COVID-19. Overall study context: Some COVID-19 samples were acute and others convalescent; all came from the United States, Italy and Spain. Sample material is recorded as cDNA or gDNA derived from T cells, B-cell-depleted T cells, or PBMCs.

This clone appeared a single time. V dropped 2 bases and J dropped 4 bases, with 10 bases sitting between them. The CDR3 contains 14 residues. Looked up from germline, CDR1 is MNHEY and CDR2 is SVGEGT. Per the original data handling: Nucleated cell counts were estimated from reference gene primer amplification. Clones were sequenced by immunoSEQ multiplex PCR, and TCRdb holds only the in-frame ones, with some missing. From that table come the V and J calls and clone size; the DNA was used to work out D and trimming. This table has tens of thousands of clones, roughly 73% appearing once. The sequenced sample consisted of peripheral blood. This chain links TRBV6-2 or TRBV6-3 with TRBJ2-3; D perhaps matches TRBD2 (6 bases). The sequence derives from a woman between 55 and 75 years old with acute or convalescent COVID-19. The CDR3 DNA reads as TGTGCCAGCAGTTACGTGCGGGGTGCAGATACGCAGTATTTT. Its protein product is CASSYVRGADTQYF.